The T cell receptor (beta chain) under discussion was sequenced for a study of radiation and T cells in renal cell carcinoma. The overall study: Nephrectomy followed 15 Gy stereotactic body radiation by 4 weeks.

General study results and limits: In blood, top tumor clones expanded by 2 weeks, shrinking by 4.

On this clone: Its antigen is currently unknown.

This table comes from immunoSEQ multiplex PCR, and its TCRdb copy is limited to in-frame clones, with some not included. Among nearly 50,000 clones listed, approximately 80% were seen once. Time point indicated: baseline pretreatment blood. Treatment of the sample: 15 Gy SBRT to primary tumor, nephrectomy 4 weeks later. The patient's renal cell carcinoma had clear cell pathology. Sequenced here: blood, sampled from a patient whose treatment included radiotherapy and nephrectomy. The sequence was obtained from a woman aged 70-85 years with renal cell carcinoma.

CDR3 sequence (DNA): TGTGCCAGCTCACCCGGGATAGTCTACGAGCAGTACTTC. This encodes CASSPGIVYEQYF. The genes are TRBV18 and TRBJ2-7; a weak D match, TRBD2 (5 bases). V lost 3 bases and J 3 bases, leaving 9 bases between the germline ends. Germline values: CDR1 KGHSH, CDR2 LQKENI. The CDR3 is made up of 13 amino acids.